A single sample is the source of the 29 T cell receptor beta chains below, sequenced in a study of vaccination and CD4 T cells after COVID-19. Treatment of the sample: roughly 10-day PBMC culture with coronavirus spike peptide pools or control peptides (ViraFEST assay). Their target antigens are unknown. An Oncomine TCR Beta short-read assay was used to sequence the DNA from cultured CD4+ T cells. TCRdb reanalysed the PCR reads using MiXCR and keeps one entry per CDR3 protein. The repertoire holds some 10,000 distinct CDR3 sequences, with less than 65% as singletons. The sequenced sample consisted of CD4+ T cells from blood, cultured in vitro. Source of these receptors: a human donor who had recovered from COVID-19.

The rearrangement uses TRBV6-2 or TRBV6-3 and TRBJ1-2; D is possibly TRBD1 (5 bases). The CDR3 sequence is 14 residues long. V dropped 4 bases and J dropped 8 bases, with 17 bases sitting between them. The germline gives CDR1 MNHEY, CDR2 SVGEGT. The DNA for the CDR3 is TGTGCCAGCAGTTTGGACAACGCGGGTCTAGGCTACACCTTC. It codes for CASSLDNAGLGYTF.

J is TRBJ1-5 and V is TRBV20-1, with a weak D call TRBD1 (5 bases). V was shortened by 6 bases and J by 5 bases, with 17 bases between the two germline ends. Germline V gene data show CDR1 as DFQATT and CDR2 as SNEGSKA (reference sequence). This CDR3 has 14 residues. The CDR3 DNA is TGCAGTGCCCCCCCAAACGGGACTTATCAGCCCCAGCATTTT. As protein: CSAPPNGTYQPQHF.

The chain employs TRBV7-3 and TRBJ2-6, with D perhaps being TRBD1 or TRBD2 (6 bases each). The CDR3 is 16 amino acids. V lost 5 bases and J 2 bases, leaving 13 bases between the germline ends. Germline CDR1 is SGHTA and CDR2 is FQGTGA. This CDR3 is CASSRVGGTGANVLTF. The CDR3, as DNA: TGTGCCAGCAGCCGGGTCGGGGGCACTGGGGCCAACGTCCTGACTTTC.

The chain joins TRBV5-1 to TRBJ2-3, with 14 bases lining up with TRBD2. Germline assignment: CDR1 SGHRS and CDR2 YFSETQ. The CDR3 contains 18 residues. V shed 4 bases and J 0 bases; nucleotides not matched to a gene: 7. DNA for the CDR3: TGCGCCAGCAGCCGGACTAGCGGGAGGAGTGCTAGCACAGATACGCAGTATTTT. Translation gives CASSRTSGRSASTDTQYF.

The genes are TRBV11-3 and TRBJ1-1; D remains unclear. The germline CDR1 and CDR2 sequences are SGHNT and YENEEA. Trimming pared 7 bases from V and 2 bases from J, leaving 14 bases between. CDR3 length: 14 amino acids. The CDR3 spells CASTDSRRNTEAFF. The DNA for the CDR3 is TGTGCCAGCACCGACTCACGCCGAAACACTGAAGCTTTCTTT.

This clonotype has only a few counts. The chain recombines TRBV6-1 with TRBJ1-2, with D perhaps matching TRBD1 (5 bases). Trimming shortened V by 7 bases and J by 8 bases, and 20 bases separated the two germline ends. Germline V gene sequence: CDR1 MNHNS, CDR2 SASEGT. This CDR3 spans 14 amino acids. The CDR3 DNA follows: TGTGCCAGCACTAAAAGGGACGGTTCTTGGGGCTACACCTTC. It codes for CASTKRDGSWGYTF.

The gene calls are TRBV19 and TRBJ2-2, with D possibly TRBD2 on 6 matching bases. Germline assignment: CDR1 LNHDA and CDR2 SQIVND (reference sequence). CDR3 size: 13 residues. V lost 1 base, J lost 7 bases, and 7 bases lay in between. CDR3 DNA: TGTGCCAGTAGTATAGTGGGAGGCGGGGAGCTGTTTTTT. Residues: CASSIVGGGELFF.

The chain has TRBV11-3 and TRBJ2-7; the D is unclear. Germline loops: CDR1 SGHNT, CDR2 YENEEA. Trimming shortened V by 0 bases and J by 7 bases, and 10 bases separated the two germline ends. There are 13 residues in the CDR3. CDR3 in amino acids: CASSLDLATEQYF. The CDR3 DNA sequence: TGTGCCAGCAGCTTAGATCTGGCGACAGAGCAGTACTTC.

This rearrangement joins TRBV7-8 to TRBJ2-1; 8 bases map to TRBD2. CDR1 SGHVS and CDR2 FQNEAQ come from the germline V gene. The CDR3 consists of 14 residues. V lost 5 bases, J lost 7 bases, and 7 bases stayed unmatched. Here the CDR3 DNA reads TGTGCCAGCAGCACAAGCGGGGGTTTAAATGAGCAGTTCTTC. Protein sequence: CASSTSGGLNEQFF.

The chain couples TRBV19 to TRBJ1-5; D unclear. Deletions cut 5 bases from V and 4 bases from J, with 12 bases between. The germline V gene has CDR1 LNHDA and CDR2 SQIVND (reference sequence). The CDR3 has 14 amino acids. CDR3 nucleotide sequence: TGTGCCAGTAGTCCTGGACGGGTAAATCAGCCCCAGCATTTT. Translation: CASSPGRVNQPQHF.

V and J are TRBV12-3 or TRBV12-4 and TRBJ2-5, with a weak D call TRBD1 (6 bases). This CDR3 contains 14 residues. Trimming took 6 bases from V and 4 from J, leaving 15 bases between them. The CDR3 nucleotides read TGTGCCAGCAGACAAAACAGGGACCGAGAGACCCAGTACTTC. Its protein is CASRQNRDRETQYF.

This clonotype has a handful of counts. This rearrangement joins TRBV20-1 to TRBJ2-3; possible D gene TRBD1, 5 bases. This CDR3 region has 13 residues. The V and J ends lost 1 base and 4 bases respectively, with 9 bases between them. The germline V gene encodes CDR1 DFQATT and CDR2 SNEGSKA (reference sequence). CDR3 nucleotides: TGCAGTGCTAGAGTTAGCAGGGCAGATACGCAGTATTTT. Translating it yields CSARVSRADTQYF.

Only a few counts were recorded for this clonotype. The chain uses TRBV20-1 and TRBJ2-5, with 12 positions matching TRBD2. The V gene's germline CDR1 is DFQATT and CDR2 SNEGSKA (reference sequence). Trimming took 6 bases from V and 2 from J; bases not matched to a gene: 10. The CDR3 runs 16 residues. Here the CDR3 reads CSAAMASGGDQETQYF. The CDR3 region has the DNA TGCAGTGCCGCGATGGCTAGCGGGGGGGATCAAGAGACCCAGTACTTC.

The V and J genes are TRBV11-3 and TRBJ2-7; D unresolved. CDR1 is SGHNT, CDR2 YENEEA, per germline. With 5 bases removed from V and 3 bases from J, the gap between germline ends came to 23 bases. The CDR3 consists of 17 residues. CDR3 region: CASSPFLSDPKVYEQYF. As DNA, the CDR3 is TGTGCCAGCAGCCCATTCCTGAGCGACCCGAAGGTCTACGAGCAGTACTTC.

This clonotype appeared once. This chain uses TRBV29-1 with TRBJ1-2; weak D call: TRBD1 (6 bases). This CDR3 region has 12 residues. Per the germline V gene, CDR1 is SQVTM and CDR2 is ANQGSEA. The ends were cut back, 7 bases at V and 5 bases at J, with 14 bases in the middle. CDR3 region: CSAGWDTYGYTF. The CDR3 DNA is TGCAGCGCGGGCTGGGACACTTATGGCTACACCTTC.

The chain recombines TRBV12-3 or TRBV12-4 with TRBJ2-2; the D is unclear. The CDR3 runs to 14 residues. Trimming pared 6 bases from V and 6 bases from J, leaving 14 bases between. CDR3 sequence: CASRERPSAGELFF. The CDR3 bases are TGTGCCAGCAGGGAAAGACCGTCTGCCGGGGAGCTGTTTTTT.

The chain's CDR3 is CASSIGRRNEQFF. The CDR3 nucleotides read TGTGCCAGTAGTATAGGGAGAAGAAATGAGCAGTTCTTC. The rearrangement uses TRBV19 and TRBJ2-1; D unresolved. V lost 1 base to trimming and J lost 7 bases, with 8 bases between them. The length of the CDR3 is 13 residues. CDR1 and CDR2 from the germline V gene are LNHDA and SQIVND (reference sequence).

This clonotype was seen a few times. The chain couples TRBV20-1 to TRBJ2-7; 7 positions match TRBD1. With 6 bases clipped from V and 0 bases from J, the junction kept 2 bases outside the gene matches. CDR3 length equals 12 residues. Germline values: CDR1 DFQATT, CDR2 SNEGSKA (reference sequence). CDR3 nucleotide sequence: TGCAGTGCACGGGACAGCTCCTACGAGCAGTACTTC. Protein sequence: CSARDSSYEQYF.

The V gene is TRBV7-9, the J gene TRBJ2-6, with D perhaps being TRBD1 or TRBD2 (5 bases each). In germline, CDR1 is SEHNR, CDR2 FQNEAQ (reference sequence). The V gene lost 5 bases and the J gene lost 3 bases, with 14 bases spanning the gap. The CDR3 covers 16 residues. DNA of the CDR3: TGTGCCAGCAGCCCTACTGGGGGTGGTGGGGCCAACGTCCTGACTTTC. Protein sequence: CASSPTGGGGANVLTF.

This clonotype was found a few times. This rearrangement joins TRBV5-1 to TRBJ2-2; a possible D gene is TRBD1 (6 bases). V was cut by 4 bases and J by 5 bases, with 12 bases left in between. Germline V CDR1 and CDR2: SGHRS, YFSETQ. The CDR3 loop spans 14 amino acids. Written as DNA, the CDR3 is TGCGCCAGCAGCCAACAGGGCTGGACCGGGGAGCTGTTTTTT. Residues: CASSQQGWTGELFF.

The genes are TRBV14 and TRBJ1-2; a weak D match, TRBD1 (6 bases). The CDR3 contains 14 residues. The germline CDR1 and CDR2 sequences are SGHDN and FVKESK. V lost 3 bases, J lost 5 bases, and 13 bases lay in between. CDR3 sequence: CASSHTRGGYGYTF. In DNA form, the CDR3 reads TGTGCCAGCAGCCATACCAGGGGTGGATATGGCTACACCTTC.

V is TRBV2 and J is TRBJ1-5, with 8 bases identical to TRBD1. With 9 bases clipped from V and 4 bases from J, the junction kept 8 bases outside the gene matches. In germline, CDR1 is SNHLY, CDR2 FYNNEI. The CDR3 length is 14 residues. The CDR3 here is CASSKGQANQPQHF. CDR3 coding DNA: TGTGCCAGTTCGAAGGGACAGGCGAATCAGCCCCAGCATTTT.

The chain carries TRBV20-1 and TRBJ1-2; no clear D gene. The CDR3 is made up of 11 amino acids. Deletions cut 0 bases from V and 8 bases from J, with 7 bases between. Germline assignment: CDR1 DFQATT and CDR2 SNEGSKA (reference sequence). Here the CDR3 reads CSAREGRGYTF. The DNA for the CDR3 is TGCAGTGCTAGAGAGGGGAGGGGCTACACCTTC.

This chain links TRBV19 with TRBJ2-7, with unresolved D. The CDR3 extends over 13 amino acids. Germline V gives CDR1 LNHDA, CDR2 SQIVND (reference sequence). Trimming removed 8 bases from V and 2 bases from J, with 13 bases in between. The CDR3 sequence: CASSPPRAYEQYF. DNA of the CDR3: TGTGCCAGTTCCCCTCCACGGGCCTACGAGCAGTACTTC.

The CDR3 DNA reads TGTGCCAGTAGGACGCTCTCAGGGGGAGAACAGCCCCAGCATTTT. Translating it yields CASRTLSGGEQPQHF. The rearrangement joins TRBV19 to TRBJ1-5; 7 bases are shared with TRBD1. CDR1 LNHDA and CDR2 SQIVND come from the germline V gene (reference sequence). The CDR3 length is 15 residues. Losses at the gene ends were 6 bases for V and 7 bases for J; bases not matched to a gene: 12.

V and J are TRBV4-1 and TRBJ2-3, with no clear D. Trimming removed 1 base from V and 10 bases from J, with 9 bases in between. The V gene's germline CDR1 is MGHRA and CDR2 YSYEKL. CDR3 size: 12 residues. The CDR3 here is CASSQGLWPQYF. For the CDR3, the DNA is TGCGCCAGCAGCCAAGGTCTTTGGCCGCAGTATTTT.

This sequence joins TRBV6-5 and TRBJ1-6; D call uncertain. The V end was cut by 0 bases, the J end by 0 bases, with 12 bases between. Germline CDR1 is MNHEY and CDR2 is SVGAGI. This CDR3 region has 18 residues. The CDR3 here is CASSYSALWSSYNSPLHF. In DNA form, the CDR3 reads TGTGCCAGCAGTTACTCAGCGCTTTGGAGCTCCTATAATTCACCCCTCCACTTT.

This rearrangement joins TRBV12-3 or TRBV12-4 to TRBJ2-3; TRBD1 is a possible D gene (7 bases). The V end lost 3 bases, the J end lost 6 bases, and 19 bases lay between the germline ends. The CDR3 consists of 16 residues. The CDR3 DNA follows: TGTGCCAGCAGTTTTCAGGGGGGCCCGGGGGCGGATACGCAGTATTTT. Amino acid sequence: CASSFQGGPGADTQYF.

Comments on this clonotype: One end of the junction is discordant with germline, which a read error may explain. This chain connects TRBV6-1 to TRBJ1-6; no definite D call. The CDR3 length is 14 residues. The germline V gene encodes CDR1 MNHNS and CDR2 SASEGT. The CDR3 loop is CTSRGVGIGSPLHF. The CDR3 DNA is TGTACCAGCAGAGGAGTTGGGATTGGATCACCCCTCCACTTT.